The 19 T cell receptor beta chains given below trace back to one sample, sequenced in a study of post-analysis software for immune sequencing data. Study-level points and caveats: Roughly five TRBV segments occurring more often in patients than controls included TRBV5-6, TRBV5-1 and TRBV20-1.

Which antigens these TCRs recognize remains unknown. Unique molecular identifiers featured in each of the TCR beta cDNA libraries. TCRdb recomputed calls from the PCR reads with MiXCR, one row per CDR3 protein. This table holds 700,000 to 800,000 distinct CDR3 sequences, 30% found once. The source material was blood. The origin of the receptors is a girl aged 5 to 17 with multiple sclerosis.

DNA for the CDR3: TGTGCCAGCAGTGAAGAGTTAGAGGGAGGGTATGGCTACACCTTC. Its translation is CASSEELEGGYGYTF. V and J are TRBV6-1 and TRBJ1-2; no firm D call. The V end lost 1 base, the J end lost 5 bases, and 14 bases lay between the germline ends. This CDR3 region has 15 residues. Germline V CDR1 and CDR2: MNHNS, SASEGT.

V and J are TRBV6-5 and TRBJ1-2; 9 positions match TRBD1. The CDR3 is 15 residues long. V lost 5 bases, J lost 3 bases, and 7 bases stayed unmatched. CDR1 MNHEY and CDR2 SVGAGI come from the germline V gene. CDR3 bases: TGTGCCAGCAGTCACCACCGGACAGGGGACTATGGCTACACCTTC. Amino acids: CASSHHRTGDYGYTF.

The CDR3 spells CSAPRGRNYNEQFF. CDR3 DNA sequence: TGCAGTGCCCCGCGTGGCAGGAACTACAATGAGCAGTTCTTC. This chain connects TRBV20-1 to TRBJ2-1, with D unresolved. Germline-derived CDR1 and CDR2 are DFQATT and SNEGSKA (reference sequence). The V and J ends lost 6 bases and 3 bases respectively, with 15 bases between them. The CDR3 totals 14 residues.

The gene calls are TRBV29-1 and TRBJ2-1; TRBD2 might be the D (6 bases). The CDR3 is 13 residues long. V was trimmed by 4 bases and J by 0 bases, leaving 7 bases between them. Germline-derived CDR1 and CDR2 are SQVTM and ANQGSEA. The CDR3, as DNA: TGCAGCGTTGGCGGGGCCTCCTACAATGAGCAGTTCTTC. It translates to CSVGGASYNEQFF.

For this clonotype: One end of the junction does not line up with germline, which may come from a read error. The chain is built from TRBV6-5 and TRBJ2-6, with 12 bases aligning to TRBD1. Germline V gene lookup returns CDR1 MNHEY and CDR2 SVGAGI. This CDR3 has 18 amino acids. CDR3 bases: TGTGCCAGCGGTTACGGGACAGGGGGCGGGTCTGGGGCCAACGTCCTGACTTTC. It specifies CASGYGTGGGSGANVLTF.

This sequence joins TRBV28 and TRBJ2-1, with TRBD2 matching over 7 bases. Germline CDR1 and CDR2: MDHEN and SYDVKM. Trimming cost V 3 bases and J 7 bases; bases outside gene matches: 6. The CDR3 covers 14 residues. The CDR3 here is CASSLWRETNEQFF. CDR3 DNA: TGTGCCAGCAGTTTGTGGCGGGAGACTAATGAGCAGTTCTTC.

The chain couples TRBV5-5 to TRBJ2-1; D perhaps matches TRBD2 (6 bases). The CDR3 is made up of 17 amino acids. The V gene's germline CDR1 is SGHKS and CDR2 YYEKEE (reference sequence). The V gene lost 6 bases and the J gene lost 0 bases, with 19 bases spanning the gap. The CDR3 loop is CASKNPGLRSSYNEQFF. CDR3 DNA: TGTGCCAGCAAGAACCCGGGACTCAGGAGCTCCTACAATGAGCAGTTCTTC.

This clonotype was observed a few times. The chain is built from TRBV28 and TRBJ2-5; 8 bases align to TRBD1. Trimming removed 8 bases from V and 0 bases from J; junction bases left unmatched: 2. The CDR3 has 13 amino acids. Germline lookup yields CDR1 MDHEN and CDR2 SYDVKM. The CDR3 DNA sequence: TGTGCCAGCCACAGGGGGTACCAAGAGACCCAGTACTTC. Protein: CASHRGYQETQYF.

As regards this clonotype: The junction departs from the called germline gene at one end, perhaps through a read error. V and J are TRBV20-1 and TRBJ1-2, with unresolved D. CDR3 length equals 14 residues. Germline CDR1 DFQATT, CDR2 SNEGSKA (reference sequence). CDR3 DNA sequence: TGTAGTGCTAGAGAGGGCCCCGGTAACTATGGCTACACCTTC. Encoded protein: CSAREGPGNYGYTF.

This clonotype was counted between two and nine times. The chain couples TRBV7-9 to TRBJ2-7; D gene unclear. V was trimmed by 3 bases and J by 5 bases, leaving 11 bases between them. The CDR3 is made up of 13 amino acids. Germline CDR1 reads SEHNR; CDR2 reads FQNEAQ (reference sequence). The CDR3: CASSFLPQDEQYF. The DNA for the CDR3 is TGTGCCAGCAGCTTTCTCCCGCAGGACGAGCAGTACTTC.

Many counts were recorded for this clonotype. J is TRBJ2-2 and V is TRBV7-2, with TRBD2 as a possible D gene (6 bases). V was trimmed by 1 base and J by 5 bases, leaving 14 bases between them. Germline V gene sequence: CDR1 SGHTA, CDR2 FQGNSA. This CDR3 has 16 residues. This chain's CDR3 is CASSLVRLVHTGELFF. As DNA, the CDR3 is TGTGCCAGCAGCTTAGTCAGACTAGTGCATACCGGGGAGCTGTTTTTT. Complete variable domain (other parts from reference TRBV7-2 and TRBJ2-2): GAGVSQSPSNKVTEKGKDVELRCDPISGHTALYWYRQSLGQGLEFLIYFQGNSAPDKSGLPSDRFSAERTGGSVSTLTIQRTQQEDSAVYLCASSLVRLVHTGELFFGEGSRLTVL.

CDR3 sequence reads: CASSPQLVSYEQYF. CDR3 nucleotide sequence: TGTGCCAGCAGCCCGCAACTAGTCTCCTACGAGCAGTACTTC. The J gene is TRBJ2-7, the V gene TRBV21-1; the listed D gene, TRBD2, was not tested against the DNA. TRBV21-1 is designated a pseudogene. The CDR3 loop spans 14 amino acids.

The CDR3 DNA is TGTGCCAGCAGCTTATCGGGGCGAGGGAACACTGAAGCTTTCTTT. Its protein product is CASSLSGRGNTEAFF. The rearrangement links TRBV11-2 to TRBJ1-1; TRBD1 is a possible D gene (5 bases). The germline V and J ends were trimmed by 2 bases and 1 base, with 11 bases remaining between them. This CDR3 region has 15 residues. From germline, CDR1 is SGHAT and CDR2 FQNNGV. Full variable domain (rest looked up from reference TRBV11-2 and TRBJ1-1): EAGVAQSPRYKIIEKRQSVAFWCNPISGHATLYWYQQILGQGPKLLIQFQNNGVVDDSQLPKDRFSAERLKGVDSTLKIQPAKLEDSAVYLCASSLSGRGNTEAFFGQGTRLTVV.

Many counts were recorded for this clonotype. J is TRBJ2-7 and V is TRBV29-1; 7 bases match TRBD1. This CDR3 has 13 residues. The junction had 11 bases not matched to a gene; V was cut back by 6 bases and J by 6 bases. Looked up from germline, CDR1 is SQVTM and CDR2 is ANQGSEA. The DNA of the CDR3 is TGCAGCGTCGCCCAAGGGGGCGAGGGCGAGCAGTACTTC. Translation gives CSVAQGGEGEQYF.

This chain links TRBV7-2 with TRBJ2-5; 11 bases are a match to TRBD1. The V segment lost 1 base and the J segment 2 bases; nucleotides outside the gene matches: 9. The germline gives CDR1 SGHTA, CDR2 FQGNSA. The CDR3 sequence is 18 residues long. DNA for the CDR3: TGTGCCAGCAGCTTAGGAAGGACAGGGGGCTTTATACAAGAGACCCAGTACTTC. Translation: CASSLGRTGGFIQETQYF.

This chain joins TRBV28 and TRBJ2-3; D is perhaps TRBD1 (7 bases). CDR3 size: 15 residues. Germline V CDR1 and CDR2: MDHEN, SYDVKM. Between the trimmed V and J ends, which lost 6 bases and 4 bases, there was a span of 17 bases. CDR3 bases: TGTGCCAGCAGACCCAGGGGGGTGGTTCCAGATACGCAGTATTTT. Amino acids: CASRPRGVVPDTQYF.

This clonotype was seen a handful of times. The J gene is TRBJ2-1, the V gene TRBV28; 10 bases fit TRBD2. Per the germline V gene, CDR1 is MDHEN and CDR2 is SYDVKM. The V gene end was trimmed by 2 bases and the J gene end by 7 bases; junction bases not matched to a gene: 23. CDR3 size: 21 residues. CDR3 sequence (DNA): TGTGCCAGCAGTTTAGCCCCGGGGACTAGCGCCAGTGGAGTCGTTCGGAATGAGCAGTTCTTC. Translation gives CASSLAPGTSASGVVRNEQFF.

This clonotype was recorded a few times. This chain links TRBV10-2 with TRBJ2-7, with 10 bases identical to TRBD1. The CDR3 runs to 18 residues. CDR1 is WSHSY and CDR2 is SAAADI in the germline V gene. The J segment lost 3 bases and the V segment lost 8 bases, leaving 19 bases of the junction unmatched. DNA of the CDR3: TGCGCCAGCGGGGACAGGGGCGCCCTACTAGCGGCCTTCTACGAGCAGTACTTC. Its translation is CASGDRGALLAAFYEQYF.

Regarding this clonotype: Germline and junction disagree at one end, which may indicate a read error. The V gene is TRBV7-9, the J gene TRBJ2-6; 9 nucleotides align to TRBD2. This CDR3 spans 19 amino acids. Germline V CDR1 and CDR2: SEHNR, FQNEAQ (reference sequence). The DNA of the CDR3 is TGTGCCAACAGCGGGGGGAACAGGGAACATAACTCTGGGGCCAACGCCCTGACTTTC. This gives the protein CANSGGNREHNSGANALTF.